A single sample gave rise to the 19 T cell receptor beta chains below, sequenced in a study of blood T cells in healthy people across ages. It was with a sample-barcoded 5' primer and a J-beta primer mix that a second PCR of about 6 to 12 cycles was run. TCRdb itself ran the 5' RACE reads through MiXCR, one entry per CDR3 protein. Of about 760,000 distinct CDR3 sequences listed, 20% to 25% are singletons. The data were also submitted as part of a second study, on T cells of mothers and their children.

Sequencing used blood. These receptors all come from a boy aged 5-17 years in good health.

This chain uses TRBV12-3 or TRBV12-4 with TRBJ2-7, with a weak D call TRBD1 (5 bases). V lost 1 base and J 2 bases, leaving 12 bases between the germline ends. This CDR3 has 15 amino acids. This CDR3 is CASSLGTSYPYEQYF. CDR3 DNA: TGTGCCAGCAGTTTAGGGACATCTTACCCCTACGAGCAGTACTTC.

The V call is TRBV12-3 or TRBV12-4, the J call TRBJ1-2, with D tentatively TRBD1 (5 bases). The V gene lost 8 bases and the J gene lost 4 bases, with 11 bases spanning the gap. CDR3 size: 12 residues. CDR3 residues: CASRGSFYGYTF. Written as DNA, the CDR3 is TGTGCCAGCCGGGGGAGCTTCTATGGCTACACCTTC.

J is TRBJ2-7 and V is TRBV6-5; tentative D call: TRBD1 (7 bases). V was cut by 8 bases and J by 1 base, with 15 bases left in between. The CDR3 spans 14 residues. Germline-derived CDR1 and CDR2 are MNHEY and SVGAGI. CDR3 sequence reads: CASRPQGGSYEQYF. In DNA, the CDR3 is TGTGCCAGCCGCCCCCAGGGGGGATCCTACGAGCAGTACTTC.

This clonotype was found a few times. V is TRBV7-9 and J is TRBJ2-1; TRBD1 might be the D (6 bases). The V gene's germline CDR1 is SEHNR and CDR2 FQNEAQ (reference sequence). V lost 0 bases and J 5 bases, leaving 14 bases between the germline ends. This CDR3 region has 16 residues. CDR3 region: CASSLAGGTTHNEQFF. CDR3 sequence (DNA): TGTGCCAGCAGCTTAGCGGGTGGGACAACCCACAATGAGCAGTTCTTC.

The chain links TRBV2 to TRBJ2-1; TRBD1 matches 8 bases. V lost 1 base to trimming and J lost 2 bases; unmatched junction nucleotides: 4. From germline, CDR1 is SNHLY and CDR2 FYNNEI. The length of the CDR3 is 16 residues. DNA of the CDR3: TGTGCCAGCAGTGAAGGAGGACAGGGTCCCTACAATGAGCAGTTCTTC. It specifies CASSEGGQGPYNEQFF.

This clonotype was picked up a small number of times. V usage is TRBV9 and J usage is TRBJ1-4, with a weak D call TRBD1 (5 bases). This CDR3 has 14 amino acids. V was clipped by 4 bases and J by 4 bases, with 11 bases between them. From germline, CDR1 is SGDLS and CDR2 YYNGEE. The CDR3 region is CASSQGTVNEKLFF. The CDR3 DNA follows: TGTGCCAGCAGCCAAGGGACTGTTAATGAAAAACTGTTTTTT.

This chain uses TRBV12-3 or TRBV12-4 with TRBJ2-5; D is tentatively TRBD1 or TRBD2 (6 bases each). This CDR3 has 15 residues. V lost 5 bases and J lost 4, with 17 bases in between. CDR3 protein: CASSPLRGEVETQYF. CDR3 DNA sequence: TGTGCCAGCAGTCCGCTGAGGGGGGAGGTAGAGACCCAGTACTTC.

The rearrangement joins TRBV12-3 or TRBV12-4 to TRBJ2-6; D gene unclear. V lost 1 base to trimming and J lost 0 bases, with 7 bases between them. The CDR3 contains 16 residues. CDR3 DNA: TGTGCCAGCAGTTTAGGAAGCTACTCTGGGGCCAACGTCCTGACTTTC. As protein: CASSLGSYSGANVLTF.

This clonotype was recorded many times. This chain links TRBV20-1 with TRBJ2-7; TRBD2 agrees at 7 bases. The germline CDR1 and CDR2 sequences are DFQATT and SNEGSKA (reference sequence). The CDR3 runs 13 residues. J lost 0 bases, V lost 1 base, and 0 bases had no gene match. The CDR3 coding sequence is TGCAGTGCTAGAGGGGGGGGCTCCTACGAGCAGTACTTC. Amino acid sequence: CSARGGGSYEQYF.

This clonotype has more than one count but fewer than ten. This chain connects TRBV12-3 or TRBV12-4 to TRBJ2-1; 8 positions agree with TRBD1. After removal of 9 bases from V and 6 bases from J, the junction contained 19 bases not matched to a gene. The CDR3 consists of 17 residues. CDR3 DNA: TGTGCCAGACAAACTTCGACGGGACAGGCGCATTGCAATGAGCAGTTCTTC. It is translated as CARQTSTGQAHCNEQFF.

The sample holds a few counts of this clonotype. V is TRBV5-1 and J is TRBJ2-5, with 7 bases lining up with TRBD1. The CDR3 is 14 amino acids. V dropped 5 bases and J dropped 2; count of bases not matched to a gene: 6. Looked up from germline, CDR1 is SGHRS and CDR2 is YFSETQ. The DNA for the CDR3 is TGCGCCAGCAGATCCGGGACAGAACAAGAGACCCAGTACTTC. Translated: CASRSGTEQETQYF.

Only a few counts were recorded for this clonotype. The genes are TRBV5-6 and TRBJ2-3; 8 bases map to TRBD1. V lost 1 base and J lost 1; bases outside the gene matches: 11. Germline V gene data show CDR1 as SGHDT and CDR2 as YYEEEE. CDR3 length: 18 amino acids. Here the CDR3 reads CASSLLTGVEWGTDTQYF. The CDR3 nucleotides read TGTGCCAGCAGCTTGCTGACAGGGGTTGAGTGGGGCACAGATACGCAGTATTTT.

The chain employs TRBV15 and TRBJ2-5; D is perhaps TRBD2 (5 bases). CDR3 length equals 13 residues. V was trimmed by 9 bases and J by 0 bases, leaving 11 bases between them. Germline V gene sequence: CDR1 LNHNV, CDR2 YYDKDF (reference sequence). Here the CDR3 DNA reads TGTGCCACTGGCGGGCGGTACCAAGAGACCCAGTACTTC. It yields the protein CATGGRYQETQYF.

This chain links TRBV29-1 with TRBJ2-3; 9 bases map to TRBD1. V lost 3 bases to trimming and J lost 6 bases; unmatched junction nucleotides: 4. Germline V gives CDR1 SQVTM, CDR2 ANQGSEA. CDR3 length: 13 amino acids. This chain's CDR3 is CSVERTGVDTQYF. The CDR3 DNA reads as TGCAGCGTTGAGAGGACAGGGGTCGATACGCAGTATTTT.

The V call is TRBV25-1, the J call TRBJ2-5; tentatively, D is TRBD1 (5 bases). The J call may be faulty, since TRBJ2-1 better matches the DNA end. Germline V gene sequence: CDR1 MGHDK, CDR2 SYGVNS. This CDR3 contains 14 residues. CDR3 sequence reads: CASSEYEKGNEQFF. CDR3 coding DNA: TGTGCCAGCAGTGAATATGAGAAGGGGAATGAGCAGTTCTTC.

This clonotype was picked up many times. The V gene is TRBV5-1, the J gene TRBJ2-3; TRBD2 matches at 12 bases. J gave up 3 bases and V 0 bases, and 2 bases lay outside the gene matches. The CDR3 contains 16 residues. The germline gives CDR1 SGHRS, CDR2 YFSETQ. The CDR3 DNA reads as TGCGCCAGCAGCTTGGAGGGACTAGCGGGTACAGATACGCAGTATTTT. It codes for CASSLEGLAGTDTQYF. The full variable domain, its missing parts supplied by reference TRBV5-1 and TRBJ2-3, is KAGVTQTPRYLIKTRGQQVTLSCSPISGHRSVSWYQQTPGQGLQFLFEYFSETQRNKGNFPGRFSGRQFSNSRSEMNVSTLELGDSALYLCASSLEGLAGTDTQYFGPGTRLTVL.

The V call is TRBV20-1, the J call TRBJ1-4; D is ambiguous. Germline loops: CDR1 DFQATT, CDR2 SNEGSKA (reference sequence). The CDR3 length is 14 residues. V was trimmed by 3 bases and J by 11 bases, leaving 19 bases between them. This CDR3 is CSARPRMGGGKLFF. DNA of the CDR3: TGCAGTGCTAGGCCTAGGATGGGTGGAGGTAAACTGTTTTTT.

This clonotype was seen a handful of times. This chain uses TRBV20-1 with TRBJ2-1, with 9 bases fitting TRBD2. This CDR3 comprises 15 residues. The trim removed 2 bases at V and 2 bases at J, leaving 4 bases unmatched. Per germline, CDR1 DFQATT and CDR2 SNEGSKA (reference sequence). CDR3 sequence: CSARPTSGTYNEQFF. Written as DNA, the CDR3 is TGCAGTGCTAGACCGACTAGCGGTACCTACAATGAGCAGTTCTTC.

V and J are TRBV20-1 and TRBJ2-2; 10 positions agree with TRBD2. CDR3 length: 15 amino acids. Germline V gives CDR1 DFQATT, CDR2 SNEGSKA (reference sequence). J was trimmed by 9 bases and V by 5 bases; bases with no gene match: 12. The CDR3 loop reads CSASPPGLATRELFF. DNA of the CDR3: TGCAGTGCTTCTCCCCCGGGACTAGCGACCAGGGAGCTGTTTTTT.